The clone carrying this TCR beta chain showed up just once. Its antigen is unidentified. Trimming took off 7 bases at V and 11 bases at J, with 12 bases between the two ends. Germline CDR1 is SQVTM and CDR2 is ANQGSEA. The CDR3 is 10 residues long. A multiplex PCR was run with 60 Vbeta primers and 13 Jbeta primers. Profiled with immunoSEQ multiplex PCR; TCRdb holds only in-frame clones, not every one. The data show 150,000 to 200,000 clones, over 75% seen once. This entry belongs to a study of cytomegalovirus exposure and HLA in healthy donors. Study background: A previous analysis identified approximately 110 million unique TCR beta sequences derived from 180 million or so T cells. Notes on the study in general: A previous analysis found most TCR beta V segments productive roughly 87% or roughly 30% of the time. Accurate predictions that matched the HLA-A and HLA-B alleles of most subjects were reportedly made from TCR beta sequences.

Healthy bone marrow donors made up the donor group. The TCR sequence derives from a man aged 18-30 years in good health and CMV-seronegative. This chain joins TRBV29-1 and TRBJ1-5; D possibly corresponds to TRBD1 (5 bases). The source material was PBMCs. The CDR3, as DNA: TGCAGCGCCGAGGGGAGGGCCCAGCATTTT. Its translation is CSAEGRAQHF. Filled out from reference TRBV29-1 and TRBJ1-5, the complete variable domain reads SAVISQKPSRDICQRGTSLTIQCQVDSQVTMMFWYRQQPGQSLTLIATANQGSEATYESGFVIDKFPISRPNLTFSTLTVSNMSPEDSSIYLCSAEGRAQHFGDGTRLSIL.